The 29 T cell receptor beta chains listed next were all sequenced from one sample in a study of T cells after yellow fever vaccination. TCRdb re-called the 5' RACE reads through MiXCR, storing one row per CDR3 protein. Among 40,000 or so distinct CDR3 sequences listed, approximately 6.3% were seen once. The sample in question was CD8+ T cells not binding an NS4B(214-222) dextramer, sorted from PBMCs, obtained 45 days after the yellow fever booster vaccination. The receptor set was obtained from a man aged 25-40 years who received the YFV17D yellow fever vaccine.

This clonotype was detected ten times or more. The CDR3 reads CASRDTVSAKNIQYF. In DNA form, the CDR3 reads TGTGCCAGCCGAGACACCGTCTCCGCCAAAAACATTCAGTACTTC. The chain recombines TRBV2 with TRBJ2-4, with unresolved D. The germline gives CDR1 SNHLY, CDR2 FYNNEI. This CDR3 has 15 residues. The V end was cut by 8 bases, the J end by 1 base, with 15 bases between.

At least ten counts were recorded for this clonotype. The V call is TRBV7-6, the J call TRBJ2-2; D is possibly TRBD2 (6 bases). The length of the CDR3 is 15 residues. V dropped 5 bases and J dropped 0 bases, with 10 bases sitting between them. Germline values: CDR1 SGHVS, CDR2 FNYEAQ. CDR3 loop: CASSTPGANTGELFF. The CDR3 DNA is TGTGCCAGCAGCACCCCGGGGGCGAACACCGGGGAGCTGTTTTTT. Full variable domain (rest looked up from reference TRBV7-6 and TRBJ2-2): GAGVSQSPRYKVTKRGQDVALRCDPISGHVSLYWYRQALGQGPEFLTYFNYEAQQDKSGLPNDRFSAERPEGSISTLTIQRTEQRDSAMYRCASSTPGANTGELFFGEGSRLTVL.

The chain carries TRBV6-2 or TRBV6-3 and TRBJ2-7, with D perhaps matching TRBD1 (6 bases). Trimming removed 2 bases at V and 2 bases at J, with 10 bases between. Germline CDR1 and CDR2: MNHEY and SVGEGT. The CDR3 has 14 amino acids. The CDR3 here is CASSYGEGAYEQYF. CDR3 nucleotides: TGTGCCAGCAGTTACGGAGAGGGGGCCTACGAGCAGTACTTC.

This clonotype was seen repeatedly, ten times or more. V and J are TRBV4-3 and TRBJ2-1, with D unclear. Germline CDR1 and CDR2: LGHNA and YSLEER. Trimming cost V 4 bases and J 4 bases, with 14 bases left between them. This CDR3 has 15 amino acids. In DNA, the CDR3 is TGCGCCAGCAGCCTCGGCGTAGTCGAGTACAATGAGCAGTTCTTC. Translating it yields CASSLGVVEYNEQFF.

The gene calls are TRBV15 and TRBJ1-6; 7 bases line up with TRBD1. The CDR3 is made up of 18 amino acids. CDR1 and CDR2 from the germline V gene are LNHNV and YYDKDF (reference sequence). The junction had 14 bases not matched to a gene; V was cut back by 5 bases and J by 4 bases. The chain's CDR3 is CATSPGPAGQRYNSPLHF. The CDR3 nucleotides read TGTGCCACCAGCCCTGGGCCGGCGGGACAGAGATATAATTCACCCCTCCACTTT. Together with reference TRBV15 and TRBJ1-6, the CDR3 gives the full variable domain: DAMVIQNPRYQVTQFGKPVTLSCSQTLNHNVMYWYQQKSSQAPKLLFHYYDKDFNNEADTPDNFQSRRPNTSFCFLDIRSPGLGDTAMYLCATSPGPAGQRYNSPLHFGNGTRLTVT.

The chain recombines TRBV27 with TRBJ1-1; D call uncertain. V lost 2 bases to trimming and J lost 6 bases, with 10 bases between them. CDR1 and CDR2 from the germline V gene are MNHEY and SMNVEV (reference sequence). The length of the CDR3 is 13 residues. As DNA, the CDR3 is TGTGCCAGCAGTTTAAACGGGTGGTCTGAAGCTTTCTTT. Translation gives CASSLNGWSEAFF.

This clonotype was recorded at least ten times. The rearrangement links TRBV27 to TRBJ2-3; D perhaps matches TRBD2 (5 bases). Deletions cut 5 bases from V and 0 bases from J, with 15 bases between. The CDR3 is 16 amino acids. Germline CDR1 and CDR2: MNHEY and SMNVEV (reference sequence). The CDR3 sequence: CASSHQRAVSTDTQYF. The DNA for the CDR3 is TGTGCCAGCAGTCACCAACGAGCGGTTAGCACAGATACGCAGTATTTT.

This clonotype showed up just a few times. The J gene is TRBJ1-5, the V gene TRBV7-8, with TRBD1 matching over 7 bases. This CDR3 is 17 amino acids long. The trim removed 5 bases at V and 4 bases at J, leaving 14 bases unmatched. CDR1 is SGHVS, CDR2 FQNEAQ, per germline. DNA for the CDR3: TGTGCCAGCAGCGCCTACCCCCGGACAGGAACTAATCAGCCCCAGCATTTT. Translated, it gives CASSAYPRTGTNQPQHF.

This clonotype was recorded at least ten times. The gene calls are TRBV12-3 or TRBV12-4 and TRBJ2-2; D is unclear. This CDR3 has 12 residues. V lost 7 bases, J lost 3 bases, and 6 bases lay in between. For the CDR3, the DNA is TGTGCCAGCAACCTAGACACCGGGGAGCTGTTTTTT. It codes for CASNLDTGELFF.

This clonotype was seen many times. The V gene is TRBV28, the J gene TRBJ2-1; 7 bases fit TRBD1. Germline V CDR1 and CDR2: MDHEN, SYDVKM. The CDR3 contains 14 residues. Trimming took 5 bases from V and 2 from J; bases not matched to a gene: 3. The CDR3 coding sequence is TGTGCCAGCAGTCTGGGGACAGCCTACAATGAGCAGTTCTTC. This encodes CASSLGTAYNEQFF.

The chain has TRBV15 and TRBJ2-1; 10 nucleotides match TRBD2. The CDR3 covers 18 residues. V was clipped by 0 bases and J by 7 bases; unmatched bases: 12. Germline CDR1 LNHNV, CDR2 YYDKDF (reference sequence). In nucleotides, the CDR3 is TGTGCCACCAGCAGAGATTCCCCTGAGGGTAGCGGGAGGAATGAGCAGTTCTTC. Protein sequence: CATSRDSPEGSGRNEQFF.

This clonotype was seen ten or more times. J is TRBJ2-2 and V is TRBV7-9, with D hard to call. Germline V CDR1 and CDR2: SEHNR, FQNEAQ (reference sequence). The ends were cut back, 5 bases at V and 3 bases at J, with 4 bases in the middle. CDR3 length equals 12 residues. The CDR3 nucleotides are TGTGCCAGCAGCCCTTACACCGGGGAGCTGTTTTTT. It is translated as CASSPYTGELFF. The whole variable domain, filled in from reference TRBV7-9 and TRBJ2-2, reads DTGVSQNPRHKITKRGQNVTFRCDPISEHNRLYWYRQTLGQGPEFLTYFQNEAQLEKSRLLSDRFSAERPKGSFSTLEIQRTEQGDSAMYLCASSPYTGELFFGEGSRLTVL.

Comment on this clonotype: The junction departs from germline at one end; a sequencing error may be responsible. The rearrangement joins TRBV3-1 to TRBJ2-7; D remains ambiguous. CDR1 and CDR2 (germline): LGHDT, YNNKEL (reference sequence). The CDR3 is made up of 16 amino acids. CDR3 sequence: CACSPAPRSAAYEQYF. As DNA, the CDR3 is TGTGCCTGCAGCCCAGCCCCGCGGAGCGCGGCCTACGAGCAGTACTTC.

In the case of this clonotype: A much bigger clone sits one base away, suggesting this may be a read error. CDR3 sequence reads: CASSPSSAEYNEQFF. CDR3 nucleotide sequence: TGTGCCAGCAGTCCAAGTTCAGCGGAGTACAATGAGCAGTTCTTC. The chain has TRBV12-3 or TRBV12-4 and TRBJ2-1; D is possibly TRBD2 (5 bases). V was trimmed by 5 bases and J by 4 bases, leaving 15 bases between them. CDR3 length: 15 amino acids.

This clonotype was recorded a few times. The chain combines TRBV30 with TRBJ2-1; D not certain. There are 14 residues in the CDR3. Germline CDR1 is GTSNPN and CDR2 is SVGIG (reference sequence). Deletions cut 2 bases from V and 0 bases from J, with 8 bases between. The CDR3 DNA reads TGTGCCTGGAGTAGGTTGAGCTCCTACAATGAGCAGTTCTTC. This sequence encodes CAWSRLSSYNEQFF. Drawing the rest from reference TRBV30 and TRBJ2-1, the complete variable domain is SQTIHQWPATLVQPVGSPLSLECTVEGTSNPNLYWYRQAAGRGLQLLFYSVGIGQISSEVPQNLSASRPQDRQFILSSKKLLLSDSGFYLCAWSRLSSYNEQFFGPGTRLTVL.

For this clonotype: One base away lies a much larger clone, so this may be a sequencing read error. The chain uses TRBV4-1 and TRBJ2-5; no clear D. The germline gives CDR1 MGHRA, CDR2 YSYEKL. The CDR3 length is 13 residues. The CDR3 nucleotides read TGCGCCAGAAGCCCACGACGGGAAGAGACCCAGTACTTC. Amino acids: CARSPRREETQYF.

This clonotype was seen more than once but under ten times. This chain joins TRBV10-1 and TRBJ2-1; D is possibly TRBD1 (5 bases). This CDR3 has 16 residues. V was pared by 2 bases and J by 0 bases, with 11 bases between. CDR1 and CDR2 from the germline V gene are WNHNN and SYGVQD (reference sequence). Written as DNA, the CDR3 is TGCGCCAGCAGTGAGATGGGGCTCGCCTCCTACAATGAGCAGTTCTTC. This encodes CASSEMGLASYNEQFF.

This clonotype has at least ten counts. The rearrangement links TRBV5-1 to TRBJ2-3; 10 nucleotides align to TRBD2. There are 20 residues in the CDR3. The V and J ends lost 4 bases and 2 bases, in that order; junction bases with no gene match: 19. Germline loops: CDR1 SGHRS, CDR2 YFSETQ. CDR3 in amino acids: CASSAALGYLAGEVTDTQYF. CDR3 nucleotide sequence: TGCGCCAGCAGCGCAGCCCTCGGGTACCTAGCGGGAGAGGTCACAGATACGCAGTATTTT.

This sequence joins TRBV5-1 and TRBJ2-7; D unclear. Deletions cut 0 bases from V and 2 bases from J, with 9 bases between. Germline lookup yields CDR1 SGHRS and CDR2 YFSETQ. The CDR3 covers 14 residues. The CDR3 DNA is TGCGCCAGCAGCTTGGAACCTAGTCCCTACGAGCAGTACTTC. This sequence encodes CASSLEPSPYEQYF.

Many counts were recorded for this clonotype. The V gene is TRBV27, the J gene TRBJ2-7; D may be TRBD2 (5 bases). The CDR3 has 13 amino acids. V lost 6 bases and J 6 bases, leaving 15 bases between the germline ends. Germline V gene lookup returns CDR1 MNHEY and CDR2 SMNVEV (reference sequence). CDR3 region: CASRVGLRGEQYF. CDR3 nucleotides: TGTGCCAGCAGGGTTGGGTTACGGGGCGAGCAGTACTTC.

This clonotype was observed many times. This chain links TRBV7-8 with TRBJ2-1, with unresolved D. From germline, CDR1 is SGHVS and CDR2 FQNEAQ. The germline V and J ends were trimmed by 5 bases and 4 bases, with 15 bases remaining between them. This CDR3 contains 15 residues. This CDR3 is CASSESPPGYNEQFF. The CDR3 coding sequence is TGTGCCAGCAGCGAGAGTCCCCCCGGGTACAATGAGCAGTTCTTC.

This clonotype was recorded at least ten times. The chain combines TRBV6-1 with TRBJ2-7; tentatively, D is TRBD1 or TRBD2 (6 bases each). Trimming cost V 7 bases and J 0 bases, with 19 bases left between them. CDR3 length: 16 residues. CDR1 MNHNS and CDR2 SASEGT come from the germline V gene. CDR3 region: CASIPSRGQDSYEQYF. CDR3 sequence (DNA): TGTGCCAGCATCCCATCCCGGGGGCAGGACTCCTACGAGCAGTACTTC.

This clonotype was picked up a small number of times. The V and J genes are TRBV4-2 and TRBJ1-6, with 7 bases identical to TRBD1. The CDR3 consists of 15 residues. The germline CDR1 and CDR2 sequences are LGHNA and YNFKEQ. Trimming took 0 bases from V and 11 from J; bases not matched to a gene: 7. The CDR3 sequence: CASSQDMTGNPPLHF. The CDR3 DNA reads TGTGCCAGCAGCCAAGATATGACAGGGAACCCACCCCTCCACTTT.

The chain has TRBV20-1 and TRBJ2-1; D might be TRBD2 (5 bases). The CDR3 loop spans 16 amino acids. The V end was cut by 0 bases, the J end by 3 bases, with 15 bases between. Looked up from germline, CDR1 is DFQATT and CDR2 is SNEGSKA (reference sequence). This chain's CDR3 is CSARDEEVFLYNEQFF. The CDR3 coding sequence is TGCAGTGCTAGAGATGAGGAGGTTTTCCTCTACAATGAGCAGTTCTTC.

There are many counts of this clonotype. The chain is built from TRBV20-1 and TRBJ2-1, with 12 nucleotides matching TRBD2. The CDR3 extends over 15 amino acids. With V trimmed by 4 bases and J by 4 bases, 5 bases remained unmatched. The germline V gene encodes CDR1 DFQATT and CDR2 SNEGSKA (reference sequence). CDR3 sequence reads: CSANGLAGKYNEQFF. For the CDR3, the DNA is TGCAGTGCTAACGGACTAGCGGGGAAATACAATGAGCAGTTCTTC.

This chain links TRBV7-8 with TRBJ2-3, with a weak D call TRBD2 (5 bases). The CDR3 covers 14 residues. V lost 5 bases and J 2 bases, leaving 11 bases between the germline ends. Per the germline V gene, CDR1 is SGHVS and CDR2 is FQNEAQ. The CDR3 DNA follows: TGTGCCAGCAGCCATGGAGGCTCCACAGATACGCAGTATTTT. This gives the protein CASSHGGSTDTQYF.

This clonotype has at least ten counts. J is TRBJ2-1 and V is TRBV14; TRBD1 agrees at 10 bases. The germline V gene has CDR1 SGHDN and CDR2 FVKESK. The CDR3 has 14 residues. V dropped 6 bases and J dropped 5; count of bases not matched to a gene: 4. The CDR3 DNA sequence: TGTGCCAGCAGGGAGACAGGGGGCAACAATGAGCAGTTCTTC. It is translated as CASRETGGNNEQFF.

Many counts were recorded for this clonotype. V is TRBV6-2 or TRBV6-3 and J is TRBJ2-1; D unresolved. The CDR3 totals 15 residues. CDR1 and CDR2 (germline): MNHEY, SVGEGT. The V end lost 4 bases, the J end lost 3 bases, and 13 bases lay between the germline ends. CDR3 DNA: TGTGCCAGCAGTTCCGGAAACCCAAGCTACAATGAGCAGTTCTTC. Its protein product is CASSSGNPSYNEQFF.

Ten or more counts support this clonotype. The V and J genes are TRBV6-1 and TRBJ1-5, with 8 bases aligning to TRBD1. The CDR3 is made up of 14 amino acids. From germline, CDR1 is MNHNS and CDR2 SASEGT. J was trimmed by 7 bases and V by 6 bases; bases with no gene match: 8. The CDR3 protein is CASRNGQGGQPQHF. The CDR3 region has the DNA TGTGCCAGCAGGAACGGACAGGGAGGGCAGCCCCAGCATTTT.